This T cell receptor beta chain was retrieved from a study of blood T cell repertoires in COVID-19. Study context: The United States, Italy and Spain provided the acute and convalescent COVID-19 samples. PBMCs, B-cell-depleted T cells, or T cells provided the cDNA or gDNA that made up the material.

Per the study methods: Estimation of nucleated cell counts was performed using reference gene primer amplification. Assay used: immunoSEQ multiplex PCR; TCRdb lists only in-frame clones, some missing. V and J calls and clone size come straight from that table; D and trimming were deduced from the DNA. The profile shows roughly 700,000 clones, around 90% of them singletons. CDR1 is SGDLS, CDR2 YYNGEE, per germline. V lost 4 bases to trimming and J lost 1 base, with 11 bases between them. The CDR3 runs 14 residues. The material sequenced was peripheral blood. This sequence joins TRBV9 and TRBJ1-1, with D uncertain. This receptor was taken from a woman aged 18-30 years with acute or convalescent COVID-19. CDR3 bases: TGTGCCAGCAGCCCCATCCTATGGAACACTGAAGCTTTCTTT. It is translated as CASSPILWNTEAFF.